The clone carrying this T cell receptor (beta chain) was counted many times. The source of the sample is a study of human T cells and chemical hapten exposure. Noted time point: pre-sensitization, week 0. Treatment given: therapeutic diphenylcyclopropenone sensitization with weekly scalp DPC. V lost 4 bases and J 4 bases, leaving 7 bases between the germline ends. The length of the CDR3 is 13 residues. Germline CDR1 is MDHEN and CDR2 is SYDVKM. Using its own MiXCR run on the RACE reads, TCRdb lists one record per CDR3 protein. The table has around 330,000 distinct CDR3 sequences, approximately 5.8% seen once.

The source was whole blood, collected in connection with sensitization to the hapten diphenylcyclopropenone (DPC). The receptor comes from a woman aged 18-35 years with alopecia areata. Some clones in this sample may be carry-over from other donors' samples. The J gene is TRBJ2-2, the V gene TRBV28; a possible D gene is TRBD2 (5 bases). CDR3: CASSSRGTGELFF. The CDR3 DNA reads TGTGCCAGCAGTTCCCGGGGCACCGGGGAGCTGTTTTTT.